Presented here are 29 T cell receptor beta chains from one specimen sequenced in a study of T-cell reconstitution after alpha-beta-depleted transplantation in children. Unique molecular identifiers were used to barcode this TCRbeta library. TCRdb independently ran MiXCR on the PCR reads; one entry per CDR3 protein. The data hold 45,000 to 50,000 distinct CDR3 sequences, with around 56% observed a single time. This specimen consisted of peripheral blood, obtained before TCRalphabeta/CD19-depleted stem cell transplant. These receptors were obtained from a boy under two years old with SCID, due to receive a stem cell transplant.

In its sample, this clonotype was seen a few times. The CDR3 sequence: CASSLVEHVTDTQYF. CDR3 nucleotides: TGCGCCAGCAGCTTGGTAGAGCATGTAACAGATACGCAGTATTTT. The V call is TRBV5-1, the J call TRBJ2-3; D ambiguous. This CDR3 region has 15 residues. The germline V and J ends were trimmed by 0 bases and 3 bases, with 11 bases remaining between them. Germline V gives CDR1 SGHRS, CDR2 YFSETQ.

This chain connects TRBV9 to TRBJ1-5; TRBD1 matches 10 bases. The CDR3 is 14 residues long. With 3 bases clipped from V and 7 bases from J, the junction kept 4 bases outside the gene matches. The germline V gene has CDR1 SGDLS and CDR2 YYNGEE. CDR3 protein: CASSEGTGVQPQHF. CDR3 bases: TGTGCCAGCAGCGAAGGGACAGGGGTCCAGCCCCAGCATTTT. Based on the CDR3 plus reference TRBV9 and TRBJ1-5, the full variable domain is DSGVTQTPKHLITATGQRVTLRCSPRSGDLSVYWYQQSLDQGLQFLIQYYNGEERAKGNILERFSAQQFPDLHSELNLSSLELGDSALYFCASSEGTGVQPQHFGDGTRLSIL.

V and J are TRBV10-3 and TRBJ1-2; 8 bases align to TRBD1. V was pared by 4 bases and J by 1 base, with 5 bases of the junction left unmatched. The CDR3 extends over 15 amino acids. Germline V gene sequence: CDR1 ENHRY, CDR2 SYGVKD. The CDR3 spells CAISGGQDLNYGYTF. The DNA of the CDR3 is TGTGCCATCAGTGGGGGACAGGATCTTAACTATGGCTACACCTTC.

This rearrangement joins TRBV6-4 to TRBJ2-6, with TRBD2 matching 8 bases. Germline-derived CDR1 and CDR2 are MRHNA and SNTAGT. This CDR3 region has 16 residues. The junction had 9 bases not matched to a gene; V was cut back by 8 bases and J by 3 bases. CDR3 residues: CASSGGPTDGANVLTF. The CDR3, as DNA: TGTGCCAGCTCGGGGGGGCCAACGGATGGGGCCAACGTCCTGACTTTC.

V usage is TRBV6-5 and J usage is TRBJ1-5; possible D gene TRBD1, 5 bases. Germline V gives CDR1 MNHEY, CDR2 SVGAGI. The CDR3 runs to 15 residues. V lost 2 bases and J lost 6, with 14 bases in between. CDR3 amino acids: CASSYGQGESQPQHF. CDR3 nucleotide sequence: TGTGCCAGCAGTTACGGCCAGGGAGAGAGTCAGCCCCAGCATTTT.

This clonotype occurred a few times. The chain combines TRBV20-1 with TRBJ2-5, with 10 bases identical to TRBD2. Germline-derived CDR1 and CDR2 are DFQATT and SNEGSKA (reference sequence). CDR3 size: 16 residues. V lost 1 base, J lost 5 bases, and 10 bases stayed unmatched. The CDR3 sequence is CSARALGDSGGETQYF. CDR3 in DNA: TGCAGTGCTAGAGCCCTGGGGGATAGCGGGGGGGAGACCCAGTACTTC.

The chain links TRBV11-1 to TRBJ1-4; 7 positions agree with TRBD1. V shed 5 bases, J shed 3 bases, and the junction held 15 bases outside the gene matches. The CDR3 extends over 18 amino acids. Germline assignment: CDR1 SGHAT and CDR2 FQDESV (reference sequence). The CDR3 spells CASSILRQGNRPNEKLFF. DNA of the CDR3: TGTGCCAGCAGCATACTAAGACAGGGAAATAGACCTAATGAAAAACTGTTTTTT. Full variable domain (outside the CDR3, taken from reference TRBV11-1 and TRBJ1-4): EAEVAQSPRYKITEKSQAVAFWCDPISGHATLYWYRQILGQGPELLVQFQDESVVDDSQLPKDRFSAERLKGVDSTLKIQPAELGDSAMYLCASSILRQGNRPNEKLFFGSGTQLSVL.

CDR3 DNA sequence: TGTGCCAGCAGCGTAGCTTGGGGGCAGGGTGACCGCAATGAGCAGTTCTTC. This gives the protein CASSVAWGQGDRNEQFF. V usage is TRBV9 and J usage is TRBJ2-1, with D possibly TRBD1 on 6 matching bases. Per the germline V gene, CDR1 is SGDLS and CDR2 is YYNGEE. The CDR3 covers 17 residues. The germline V and J ends were trimmed by 0 bases and 6 bases, with 19 bases remaining between them.

About this clonotype: This may arise from a read error, as a much more abundant clone is one base away. The rearrangement joins TRBV11-2 to TRBJ2-6; the D gene could be TRBD1 or TRBD2 (5 bases each). The CDR3 extends over 16 amino acids. Germline V gives CDR1 SGHAT, CDR2 FQNNGV. The chain's CDR3 is CASSLRRLTGANVQTF. The CDR3, as DNA: TGTGCCAGCAGCCTAAGGCGTCTCACCGGGGCCAACGTCCAGACTTTC.

Comment on this clonotype: A read error may produce the germline difference seen at one junction end. J is TRBJ2-6 and V is TRBV20-1, with 9 bases that match TRBD1. The CDR3 consists of 17 residues. Germline V gene lookup returns CDR1 DFQATT and CDR2 SNEGSKA (reference sequence). The CDR3 nucleotides are TGCTGTGCTAGAGATTTACAGGGGGCCTCTGGGGCCAACGTCCTGACTTTC. It codes for CCARDLQGASGANVLTF.

The chain uses TRBV7-2 and TRBJ1-1, with D possibly TRBD1 on 5 matching bases. Trimming stripped 4 bases from V and 4 bases from J, with 16 bases between. The CDR3 is 15 residues long. The V gene's germline CDR1 is SGHTA and CDR2 FQGNSA. The CDR3 region has the DNA TGTGCCAGCAGCTCCCCTACAGTAGGGGCCACTGAAGCTTTCTTT. Translation gives CASSSPTVGATEAFF.

This clonotype has only one observation. V usage is TRBV7-3 and J usage is TRBJ2-7; tentative D call: TRBD1 (6 bases). Trimming took 2 bases from V and 3 from J, leaving 8 bases between them. The CDR3 covers 13 residues. Germline assignment: CDR1 SGHTA and CDR2 FQGTGA. The CDR3 region is CASSLDRFYEQYF. The CDR3 bases are TGTGCCAGCAGCTTAGACAGGTTCTACGAGCAGTACTTC.

This chain joins TRBV20-1 and TRBJ2-3; 10 positions match TRBD2. Trimming removed 3 bases from V and 2 bases from J; junction bases left unmatched: 5. Germline CDR1 reads DFQATT; CDR2 reads SNEGSKA (reference sequence). The CDR3 has 15 residues. The CDR3, as DNA: TGCAGTGCTAGTGGAAGCGGGGGGGCCACAGATACGCAGTATTTT. Its translation: CSASGSGGATDTQYF.

The chain uses TRBV7-9 and TRBJ2-2; D could derive from TRBD1 or TRBD2 (5 bases each). The CDR3 runs to 15 residues. Trimming left V 5 bases short and J 5 bases short, with 15 bases between. Germline V gene data show CDR1 as SEHNR and CDR2 as FQNEAQ (reference sequence). CDR3: CASSIGAPRTGELFF. CDR3 DNA: TGTGCCAGCAGCATCGGGGCCCCGAGGACCGGGGAGCTGTTTTTT.

J is TRBJ2-2 and V is TRBV7-3; TRBD1 matches at 7 bases. The CDR3 is 14 residues long. The trim removed 3 bases at V and 6 bases at J, leaving 4 bases unmatched. Germline V lookup: CDR1 SGHTA, CDR2 FQGTGA. DNA of the CDR3: TGTGCCAGCAGCTTCGACAGGGCAGCCGGGGAGCTGTTTTTT. Amino acid sequence: CASSFDRAAGELFF.

Only one count was recorded for this clonotype. The chain couples TRBV6-5 to TRBJ1-2, with D maybe TRBD1 (6 bases). Germline V gene lookup returns CDR1 MNHEY and CDR2 SVGAGI. Trimming took off 4 bases at V and 5 bases at J, with 11 bases between the two ends. The CDR3 has 13 amino acids. As DNA, the CDR3 is TGTGCCAGCAGTTCGACAGGAGTTTATGGCTACACCTTC. Amino acid sequence: CASSSTGVYGYTF.

This clonotype was recorded at least ten times. This chain connects TRBV20-1 to TRBJ2-1; 15 nucleotides agree with TRBD2. V shed 5 bases, J shed 7 bases, and the junction held 9 bases outside the gene matches. This CDR3 has 16 residues. The germline gives CDR1 DFQATT, CDR2 SNEGSKA (reference sequence). The CDR3 coding sequence is TGCAGTGCTTCAGGGACCGGGACTAGCGGGGGGAATGAGCAGTTCTTC. Protein product: CSASGTGTSGGNEQFF.

This clonotype is a singleton in its sample. V is TRBV11-1 and J is TRBJ1-1, with a tentative D call TRBD1 (5 bases). The CDR3 is made up of 13 amino acids. Germline V gene data show CDR1 as SGHAT and CDR2 as FQDESV (reference sequence). V lost 4 bases to trimming and J lost 6 bases, with 12 bases between them. This chain's CDR3 is CASSWGGISEAFF. The CDR3 region has the DNA TGTGCCAGCAGCTGGGGGGGGATCTCTGAAGCTTTCTTT. Drawing the rest from reference TRBV11-1 and TRBJ1-1, the complete variable domain is EAEVAQSPRYKITEKSQAVAFWCDPISGHATLYWYRQILGQGPELLVQFQDESVVDDSQLPKDRFSAERLKGVDSTLKIQPAELGDSAMYLCASSWGGISEAFFGQGTRLTVV.

This clonotype has more than one count but fewer than ten. J is TRBJ1-5 and V is TRBV20-1; 12 bases align to TRBD1. V was clipped by 5 bases and J by 5 bases; unmatched bases: 4. The CDR3 length is 14 residues. Germline lookup yields CDR1 DFQATT and CDR2 SNEGSKA (reference sequence). CDR3 in DNA: TGCAGTGCTGGGACAGGGGGCGATTATCAGCCCCAGCATTTT. Its translation: CSAGTGGDYQPQHF.

This clonotype was seen a handful of times. This rearrangement joins TRBV7-6 to TRBJ2-3; TRBD2 matches 13 bases. The CDR3 is made up of 18 amino acids. V trimming: 5 bases; J trimming: 1 base; junction bases outside the gene matches: 9. Germline CDR1 SGHVS, CDR2 FNYEAQ. Here the CDR3 reads CASSQWTSGGVGTDTQYF. The DNA for the CDR3 is TGTGCCAGCAGCCAATGGACTAGCGGGGGAGTGGGCACAGATACGCAGTATTTT.

V and J are TRBV28 and TRBJ2-7, with 9 bases lining up with TRBD2. CDR1 and CDR2 (germline): MDHEN, SYDVKM. V dropped 4 bases and J dropped 5; count of bases not matched to a gene: 6. This CDR3 region has 14 residues. The CDR3 DNA is TGTGCCAGCAGTTCCTTAGCGGGAGTAAACGAGCAGTACTTC. It yields the protein CASSSLAGVNEQYF.

This clonotype was counted only a few times. The gene calls are TRBV10-3 and TRBJ2-5; 7 bases fit TRBD1. V shed 0 bases, J shed 2 bases, and the junction held 6 bases outside the gene matches. The CDR3 is 16 residues long. The germline CDR1 and CDR2 sequences are ENHRY and SYGVKD. As DNA, the CDR3 is TGTGCCATCAGTGAGTCGCTTCGCAGGGGGCAAGAGACCCAGTACTTC. Amino acids: CAISESLRRGQETQYF.

This clonotype was picked up a small number of times. J is TRBJ2-1 and V is TRBV5-1; the match to TRBD2 covers 8 bases. J gave up 2 bases and V 4 bases, and 8 bases lay outside the gene matches. Germline loops: CDR1 SGHRS, CDR2 YFSETQ. This CDR3 is 16 amino acids long. CDR3 sequence (DNA): TGCGCCAGCAGCCTCCTTTCCGGGGGGGCCTACAATGAGCAGTTCTTC. Protein: CASSLLSGGAYNEQFF.

The chain links TRBV7-2 to TRBJ2-5, with D uncertain. This CDR3 spans 13 amino acids. With 4 bases removed from V and 14 bases from J, the gap between germline ends came to 20 bases. Germline CDR1 and CDR2: SGHTA and FQGNSA. DNA of the CDR3: TGTGCCAGCAGCTCAAGAATGAGGAGACTTCTATACTTC. Translating gives CASSSRMRRLLYF.

The chain is built from TRBV5-1 and TRBJ2-7, with D perhaps TRBD1 (6 bases). V was pared by 0 bases and J by 3 bases, with 13 bases between. The CDR3 runs 15 residues. The germline gives CDR1 SGHRS, CDR2 YFSETQ. As DNA, the CDR3 is TGCGCCAGCAGCTTGGAGGCAGGGGCTCGCTACGAGCAGTACTTC. Translated, it gives CASSLEAGARYEQYF.

The genes are TRBV2 and TRBJ2-1; a possible D gene is TRBD1 (5 bases). Germline values: CDR1 SNHLY, CDR2 FYNNEI. This CDR3 region has 12 residues. V shed 4 bases and J shed 6 bases, with 7 bases lying between them. This chain's CDR3 is CASSAGFNEQFF. The DNA of the CDR3 is TGTGCCAGCAGTGCAGGGTTCAATGAGCAGTTCTTC.

The chain employs TRBV7-6 and TRBJ2-7; D is perhaps TRBD1 or TRBD2 (5 bases each). Germline V gene data show CDR1 as SGHVS and CDR2 as FNYEAQ. With 1 base removed from V and 7 bases from J, the gap between germline ends came to 14 bases. This CDR3 is 14 amino acids long. The CDR3 protein is CASSLVGDPREQYF. CDR3 nucleotide sequence: TGTGCCAGCAGCTTAGTTGGGGACCCTAGGGAGCAGTACTTC.

The V gene is TRBV5-1, the J gene TRBJ2-7, with D tentatively TRBD1 (5 bases). CDR3 size: 13 residues. Deletions cut 3 bases from V and 1 base from J, with 8 bases between. Germline V gene lookup returns CDR1 SGHRS and CDR2 YFSETQ. For the CDR3, the DNA is TGCGCCAGCAGCTACCGACAGTCCTACGAGCAGTACTTC. Residues: CASSYRQSYEQYF.

The chain employs TRBV6-1 and TRBJ2-2; 11 nucleotides line up with TRBD2. CDR3 length equals 17 residues. V gave up 5 bases and J gave up 7 bases; unmatched junction bases: 12. The germline CDR1 and CDR2 sequences are MNHNS and SASEGT. CDR3 loop: CASSPSGGTNSYGELFF. The CDR3 DNA sequence: TGTGCCAGCAGTCCTAGCGGGGGGACCAACTCTTACGGGGAGCTGTTTTTT.